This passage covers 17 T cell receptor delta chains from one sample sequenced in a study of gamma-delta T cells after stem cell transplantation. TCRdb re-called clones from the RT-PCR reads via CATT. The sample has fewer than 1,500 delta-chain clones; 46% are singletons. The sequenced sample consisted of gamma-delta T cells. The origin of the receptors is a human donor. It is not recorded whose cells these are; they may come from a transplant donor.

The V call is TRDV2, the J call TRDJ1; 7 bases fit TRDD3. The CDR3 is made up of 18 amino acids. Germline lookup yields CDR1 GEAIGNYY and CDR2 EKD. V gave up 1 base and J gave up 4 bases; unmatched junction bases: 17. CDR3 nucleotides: TGTGCCTGTGACACTTTATCGGCCGAGGTGGGGGAAGGCGATAAACTCATCTTT. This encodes CACDTLSAEVGEGDKLIF.

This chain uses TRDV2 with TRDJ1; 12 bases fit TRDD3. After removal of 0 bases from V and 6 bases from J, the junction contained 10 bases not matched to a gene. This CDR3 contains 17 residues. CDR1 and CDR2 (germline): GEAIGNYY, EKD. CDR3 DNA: TGTGCCTGTGACACCATAGGGCCACTGGGGGATACCCATAAACTCATCTTT. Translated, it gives CACDTIGPLGDTHKLIF.

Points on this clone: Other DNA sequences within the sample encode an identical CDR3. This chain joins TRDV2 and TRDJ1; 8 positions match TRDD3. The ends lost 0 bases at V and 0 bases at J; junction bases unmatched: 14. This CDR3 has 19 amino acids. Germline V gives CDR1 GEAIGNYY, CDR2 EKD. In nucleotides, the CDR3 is TGTGCCTGTGACACCGTAGGGGTTACTGGGGGCCCCTACACCGATAAACTCATCTTT. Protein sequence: CACDTVGVTGGPYTDKLIF.

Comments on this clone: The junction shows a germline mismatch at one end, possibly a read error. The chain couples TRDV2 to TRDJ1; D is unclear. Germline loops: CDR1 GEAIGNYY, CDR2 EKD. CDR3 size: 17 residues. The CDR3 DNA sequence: TGTGCCTGTGACTCCATTACCCCCGGTTCTGCAGGCGATAAACTCACCTTT. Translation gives CACDSITPGSAGDKLTF.

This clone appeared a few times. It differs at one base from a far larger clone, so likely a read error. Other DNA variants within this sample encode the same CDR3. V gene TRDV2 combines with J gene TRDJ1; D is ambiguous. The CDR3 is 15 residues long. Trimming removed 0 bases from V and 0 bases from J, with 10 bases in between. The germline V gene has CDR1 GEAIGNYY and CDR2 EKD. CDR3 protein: CACDTVSLHTDKLIF. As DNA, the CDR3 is TGTGCCTGTGACACCGTGTCCCTCCACACCGATAAACTCATCTTT.

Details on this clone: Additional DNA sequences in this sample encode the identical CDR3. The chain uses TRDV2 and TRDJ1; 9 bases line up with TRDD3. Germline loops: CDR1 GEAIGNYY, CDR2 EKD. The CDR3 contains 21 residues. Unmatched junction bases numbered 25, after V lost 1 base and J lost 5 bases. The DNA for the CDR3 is TGTGCCTGTGACACGCTAGGGCCTACGGCTCTTTTTGAGGGGGATACAGATAAACTCATCTTT. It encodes CACDTLGPTALFEGDTDKLIF.

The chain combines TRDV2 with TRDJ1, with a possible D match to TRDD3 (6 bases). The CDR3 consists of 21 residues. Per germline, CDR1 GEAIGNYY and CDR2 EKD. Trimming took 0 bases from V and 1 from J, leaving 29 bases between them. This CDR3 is CACDTVDGGGPPILSTDKLIF. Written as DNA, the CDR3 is TGTGCCTGTGACACCGTGGATGGCGGGGGACCGCCAATCTTGAGCACCGATAAACTCATCTTT.

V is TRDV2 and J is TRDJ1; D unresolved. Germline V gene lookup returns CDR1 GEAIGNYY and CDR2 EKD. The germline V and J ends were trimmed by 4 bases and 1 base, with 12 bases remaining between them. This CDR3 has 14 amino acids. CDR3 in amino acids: CACETLVATDKLIF. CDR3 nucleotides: TGTGCCTGTGAAACCCTCGTAGCCACCGATAAACTCATCTTT.

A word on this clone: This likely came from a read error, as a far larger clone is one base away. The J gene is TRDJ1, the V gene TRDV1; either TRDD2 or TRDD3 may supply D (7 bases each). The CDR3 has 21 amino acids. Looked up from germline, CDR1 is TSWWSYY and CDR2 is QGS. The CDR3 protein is CALGEASFLLTYWGPPGKFIF. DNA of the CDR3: TGTGCTCTTGGGGAAGCCTCCTTCCTGCTGACTTACTGGGGCCCTCCGGGTAAATTCATCTTT.

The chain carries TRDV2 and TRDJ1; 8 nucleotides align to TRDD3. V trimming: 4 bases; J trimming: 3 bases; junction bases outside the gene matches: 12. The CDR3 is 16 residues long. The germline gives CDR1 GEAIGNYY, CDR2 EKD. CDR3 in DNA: TGTGCCTGTGATTTACTGGGGGCCACGGTGCCCGATAAACTCATCTTT. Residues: CACDLLGATVPDKLIF.

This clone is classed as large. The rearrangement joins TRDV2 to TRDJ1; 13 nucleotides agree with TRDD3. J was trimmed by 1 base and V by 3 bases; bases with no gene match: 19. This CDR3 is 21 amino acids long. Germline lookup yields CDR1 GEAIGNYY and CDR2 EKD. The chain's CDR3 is CACDPVSYRTGGYVGTDKLIF. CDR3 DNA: TGTGCCTGTGACCCCGTATCCTATCGTACTGGGGGATACGTTGGCACCGATAAACTCATCTTT.

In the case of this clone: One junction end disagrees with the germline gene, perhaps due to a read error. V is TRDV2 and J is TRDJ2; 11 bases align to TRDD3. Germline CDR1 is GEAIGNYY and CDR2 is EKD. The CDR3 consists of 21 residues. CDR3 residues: CACDTNYGGATGGYRAAPLFF. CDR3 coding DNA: TGTGCCTGTGACACAAACTACGGCGGGGCAACTGGGGGATATCGGGCAGCACCACTCTTCTTT.

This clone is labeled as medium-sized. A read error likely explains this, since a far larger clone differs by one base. For the CDR3, the DNA is TGTGCCTGTGACACCGTGAGTGGATGGGGGACCCCGCTTCGTTTATCGCCCTGGGACACCCGACAGATGTTTTTC. This encodes CACDTVSGWGTPLRLSPWDTRQMFF. The V gene is TRDV2, the J gene TRDJ3, with 7 positions matching TRDD3. The CDR3 has 25 residues. The V gene's germline CDR1 is GEAIGNYY and CDR2 EKD. V lost 0 bases, J lost 2 bases, and 27 bases stayed unmatched.

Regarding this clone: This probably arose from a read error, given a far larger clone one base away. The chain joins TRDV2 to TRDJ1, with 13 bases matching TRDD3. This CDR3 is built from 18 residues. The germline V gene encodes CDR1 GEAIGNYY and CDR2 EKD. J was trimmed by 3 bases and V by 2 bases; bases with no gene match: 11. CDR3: CACDITPYWGIRADKLIF. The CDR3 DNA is TGTGCCTGTGACATCACCCCCTACTGGGGGATACGCGCCGATAAACTCATCTTT.

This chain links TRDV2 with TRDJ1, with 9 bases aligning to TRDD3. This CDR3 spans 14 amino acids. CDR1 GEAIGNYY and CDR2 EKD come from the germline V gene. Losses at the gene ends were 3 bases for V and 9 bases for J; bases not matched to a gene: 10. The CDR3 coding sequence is TGTGCCTGTGACTTAATTACTGGGGGACCCCAACTCATCTTT. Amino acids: CACDLITGGPQLIF.

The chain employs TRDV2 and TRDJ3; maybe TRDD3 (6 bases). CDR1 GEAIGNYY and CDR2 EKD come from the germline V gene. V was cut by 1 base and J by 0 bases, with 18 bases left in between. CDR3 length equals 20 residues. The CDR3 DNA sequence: TGTGCCTGTGACACAGGAGGGATAACGGGGAGCTCCTGGGACACCCGACAGATGTTTTTC. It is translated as CACDTGGITGSSWDTRQMFF.

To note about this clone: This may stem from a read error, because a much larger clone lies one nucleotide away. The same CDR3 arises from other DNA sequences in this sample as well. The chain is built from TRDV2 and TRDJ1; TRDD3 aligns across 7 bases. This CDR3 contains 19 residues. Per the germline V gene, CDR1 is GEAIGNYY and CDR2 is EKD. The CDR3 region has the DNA TGTGCCTGTGACACCATAGGGCCACTGGTGGATACGAGAACCGATAACCTCATCTTT. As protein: CACDTIGPLVDTRTDNLIF.